This TCR beta chain was identified during a study of beta chain features in type 1 diabetes. The isolated RNA, all of it, was reverse transcribed, so expressed TCRB transcripts were what got sequenced. Using immunoSEQ multiplex PCR, the repertoire was profiled, and TCRdb retains in-frame clones only, with some absent. In the table there are hundreds of thousands of clones, more than 11% of which are singletons. Germline CDR1 SGDLS, CDR2 YYNGEE. V shed 4 bases and J shed 5 bases, with 7 bases lying between them. The CDR3 runs to 12 residues. The study, taken as a whole, reports: Type 1 diabetes patients showed fewer insertions and more deletions at VDJ junctions. Type 1 diabetes patients had TCRB CDR3s that were shorter (moderately but significantly so) in all four CD4+ subsets.

This clone was found a few times. What it binds is unknown. The clonotype was recovered from a man younger than 45 in good health. The chain employs TRBV9 and TRBJ2-1; D gene ambiguous. Sequencing input: naive CD4+ T cells from blood. CDR3 protein: CASSRTNNEQFF. Written as DNA, the CDR3 is TGTGCCAGCAGCAGGACGAACAATGAGCAGTTCTTC.